Sequencing of this T cell receptor (beta chain) was carried out in a study of shared clonotypes between healthy human individuals. Study-level findings and limits: Sampling used blood alone; tissue repertoires probably differ. Limited genetic and exposure-history diversity came from having few donors.

The sequenced material, unsorted PBMC DNA, was run on ten immunoSEQ deep assay plates. The table came from immunoSEQ multiplex PCR; TCRdb's copy has only in-frame clones and leaves some out. The sample holds fewer than 600,000 clones, 70% to 80% seen once. In regard to this clone: No antigen is known for it.

V lost 7 bases and J lost 5, with 12 bases in between. Germline V gene data show CDR1 as SNHLY and CDR2 as FYNNEI. The CDR3 is 13 amino acids. The donor cohort consisted entirely of Caucasian adults residing in Nashville, Tennessee. The chain joins TRBV2 to TRBJ1-5; D gene unclear. Sequenced sample: PBMCs. This receptor was obtained from a woman in her forties in good health. Some clones in this sample may be carry-over from other donors' samples. The CDR3 nucleotides are TGTGCCAGCACCCTTGGGCGTGATCAGCCCCAGCATTTT. This gives the protein CASTLGRDQPQHF.